The 26 T cell receptor beta chains below come from one sample, sequenced in a study of blood T cells in healthy people across ages. PCR was performed a second time for about 7 to 12 cycles using a sample-barcoded 5' primer and a J-beta primer mix. TCRdb ran MiXCR on the 5' RACE reads and lists one entry per CDR3 protein. There are over a million distinct CDR3 sequences in the sample; roughly 60% occur only once, and roughly 6.3% lies in the top ten. Sequencing input: blood. The receptors derive from a man between 18 and 35 years old in good health.

This rearrangement joins TRBV29-1 to TRBJ2-7; D not certain. Looked up from germline, CDR1 is SQVTM and CDR2 is ANQGSEA. The CDR3 has 12 amino acids. Trimming took off 7 bases at V and 0 bases at J, with 10 bases between the two ends. CDR3 protein: CSAHDNSYEQYF. The CDR3 nucleotides are TGCAGCGCCCATGACAACTCCTACGAGCAGTACTTC.

As DNA, the CDR3 is TGTGCCAGCACTAGTGAGGACGCCAGATTGGATACGCAGTATTTT. This encodes CASTSEDARLDTQYF. V gene TRBV6-5 combines with J gene TRBJ2-3; D ambiguous. Looked up from germline, CDR1 is MNHEY and CDR2 is SVGAGI. The CDR3 contains 15 residues. Trimming removed 7 bases from V and 6 bases from J, with 20 bases in between.

This chain connects TRBV12-3 or TRBV12-4 to TRBJ2-5; D is ambiguous. Trimming pared 6 bases from V and 1 base from J, leaving 15 bases between. The CDR3 has 15 residues. CDR3 residues: CASSNSRLVQETQYF. In nucleotides, the CDR3 is TGTGCCAGCAGCAATTCTCGATTAGTCCAAGAGACCCAGTACTTC.

This clonotype has more than one count but fewer than ten. The J gene is TRBJ2-5, the V gene TRBV7-9; D ambiguous. V was trimmed by 7 bases and J by 2 bases, leaving 11 bases between them. The germline CDR1 and CDR2 sequences are SEHNR and FQNEAQ (reference sequence). The CDR3 has 13 amino acids. The CDR3: CASTVTEQETQYF. The CDR3, as DNA: TGTGCCAGCACGGTAACAGAACAAGAGACCCAGTACTTC.

This clonotype was seen a few times. This chain connects TRBV3-1 to TRBJ2-1; D is unresolved. Germline V gene lookup returns CDR1 LGHDT and CDR2 YNNKEL (reference sequence). The ends were cut back, 4 bases at V and 4 bases at J, with 8 bases in the middle. The CDR3 spans 13 residues. In nucleotides, the CDR3 is TGTGCCAGCAGCCCGGTAGAATACAATGAGCAGTTCTTC. Its protein is CASSPVEYNEQFF.

V gene TRBV27 combines with J gene TRBJ2-7; possibly TRBD1 or TRBD2 for D (5 bases each). Trimming took off 2 bases at V and 3 bases at J, with 11 bases between the two ends. The CDR3 contains 14 residues. Germline V gives CDR1 MNHEY, CDR2 SMNVEV (reference sequence). The CDR3: CASSLRGTVYEQYF. CDR3 in DNA: TGTGCCAGCAGTTTACGTGGGACGGTCTACGAGCAGTACTTC.

This clonotype was recorded once. The CDR3 protein is CSAAPVGVSDYGYTF. CDR3 nucleotide sequence: TGCAGTGCTGCCCCGGTCGGCGTGTCGGACTATGGCTACACCTTC. This chain connects TRBV20-1 to TRBJ1-2; D not certain. This CDR3 spans 15 amino acids. V gave up 5 bases and J gave up 3 bases, with 19 bases separating them. Germline V gene lookup returns CDR1 DFQATT and CDR2 SNEGSKA (reference sequence).

This clonotype was counted a single time. The chain has TRBV28 and TRBJ1-1, with TRBD1 matching over 8 bases. Germline CDR1 reads MDHEN; CDR2 reads SYDVKM. V lost 6 bases, J lost 9 bases, and 3 bases stayed unmatched. The CDR3 totals 11 residues. The CDR3: CASSGQGKAFF. Here the CDR3 DNA reads TGTGCCAGCAGCGGACAGGGTAAAGCTTTCTTT.

This clonotype was counted between two and nine times. V gene TRBV25-1 combines with J gene TRBJ2-7; 10 bases map to TRBD2. The CDR3 is 17 amino acids. The V gene's germline CDR1 is MGHDK and CDR2 SYGVNS. Trimming removed 2 bases from V and 0 bases from J; junction bases left unmatched: 7. The CDR3 region is CASSEATSGVSSYEQYF. CDR3 nucleotide sequence: TGTGCCAGCAGTGAAGCCACTAGCGGGGTGAGCTCCTACGAGCAGTACTTC.

A single count supports this clonotype. The V and J genes are TRBV18 and TRBJ2-1, with D perhaps matching TRBD2 (6 bases). With 3 bases removed from V and 7 bases from J, the gap between germline ends came to 13 bases. This CDR3 is built from 14 residues. Germline V gives CDR1 KGHSH, CDR2 LQKENI. CDR3 coding DNA: TGTGCCAGCTCACCGCCCACCAGCGGGAATGAGCAGTTCTTC. Translating gives CASSPPTSGNEQFF.

V is TRBV7-9 and J is TRBJ2-7, with a possible D match to TRBD2 (5 bases). CDR3 size: 12 residues. The V gene's germline CDR1 is SEHNR and CDR2 FQNEAQ (reference sequence). Trimming cost V 8 bases and J 2 bases, with 10 bases left between them. CDR3 region: CASQDFTYEQYF. CDR3 DNA sequence: TGTGCCAGCCAGGACTTCACCTACGAGCAGTACTTC.

CDR3 DNA sequence: TGTGCCAGCAGGTACACGGGAAGGAACACCATATATTTT. Translated, it gives CASRYTGRNTIYF. The chain has TRBV6-6 and TRBJ1-3; D uncertain. CDR1 is MNHNY and CDR2 is SVGAGI in the germline V gene (reference sequence). The CDR3 covers 13 residues. V lost 6 bases to trimming and J lost 7 bases, with 13 bases between them.

The gene calls are TRBV4-2 and TRBJ2-3; 8 nucleotides agree with TRBD2. The V and J ends lost 2 bases and 2 bases, in that order; junction bases with no gene match: 6. Germline assignment: CDR1 LGHNA and CDR2 YNFKEQ. This CDR3 region has 16 residues. CDR3 sequence: CASSQRETSATDTQYF. CDR3 bases: TGTGCCAGCAGCCAAAGGGAGACTAGCGCCACAGATACGCAGTATTTT.

In DNA, the CDR3 is TGTGCCAGCAGCCTTGTCTTCGGGGGGAACACCGGGGAGCTGTTTTTT. Translation gives CASSLVFGGNTGELFF. The V and J genes are TRBV7-9 and TRBJ2-2, with D maybe TRBD2 (6 bases). The CDR3 runs 16 residues. CDR1 is SEHNR, CDR2 FQNEAQ, per germline (reference sequence). V lost 5 bases to trimming and J lost 1 base, with 14 bases between them.

With respect to this clonotype: At one end the junction does not follow the germline gene, possibly because of a read error. This chain joins TRBV27 and TRBJ2-7; D unclear. TRBJ2-5 matches the DNA end more closely, so the J call is doubtful. Germline assignment: CDR1 MNHEY and CDR2 SMNVEV (reference sequence). The CDR3 consists of 12 residues. The CDR3 loop is CTSSLWQETQYF. The CDR3 region has the DNA TGTACCAGCAGTTTGTGGCAAGAGACCCAGTACTTC.

Concerning this clonotype itself: An end of the junction differs from the germline gene, which may be a read error. The chain joins TRBV20-1 to TRBJ2-4; D possibly uses TRBD1 or TRBD2 (5 bases each). Gene TRBJ2-7 matches the end of the DNA better, so the J call may be wrong. Germline CDR1 is DFQATT and CDR2 is SNEGSKA (reference sequence). The CDR3 extends over 11 amino acids. CDR3 protein: CSARAGGEQYF. CDR3 nucleotide sequence: TGCAGTGCCAGAGCTGGGGGCGAGCAGTACTTC.

The chain is built from TRBV20-1 and TRBJ2-3; D gene ambiguous. Germline CDR1 is DFQATT and CDR2 is SNEGSKA (reference sequence). There are 15 residues in the CDR3. V shed 5 bases and J shed 0 bases, with 15 bases lying between them. The CDR3 DNA sequence: TGCAGTGCTTCCATGGCTCGGTCGAGCACAGATACGCAGTATTTT. Amino acids: CSASMARSSTDTQYF.

The chain couples TRBV5-1 to TRBJ2-7, with D perhaps assigned TRBD1 or TRBD2 (5 bases each). V was trimmed by 1 base and J by 7 bases, leaving 15 bases between them. The germline gives CDR1 SGHRS, CDR2 YFSETQ. The CDR3 loop spans 14 amino acids. CDR3 sequence: CASSLFGTQREQYF. The CDR3 coding sequence is TGCGCCAGCAGCTTGTTTGGGACCCAGCGGGAGCAGTACTTC.

The genes are TRBV7-9 and TRBJ2-1, with 13 bases matching TRBD2. This CDR3 has 16 amino acids. With V trimmed by 5 bases and J by 8 bases, 9 bases remained unmatched. Looked up from germline, CDR1 is SEHNR and CDR2 is FQNEAQ (reference sequence). In DNA, the CDR3 is TGTGCCAGCAGCCCGACTAGCGGGGGGCCTTACCATGAGCAGTTCTTC. This encodes CASSPTSGGPYHEQFF.

As concerns this clonotype: The junction and the germline gene differ at one end; a read error may be behind it. The genes are TRBV6-2 or TRBV6-3 and TRBJ2-4; either TRBD1 or TRBD2 may supply D (5 bases each). The end of the DNA is better explained by TRBJ2-7, so the J call may be wrong. Germline lookup yields CDR1 MNHEY and CDR2 SVGEGT. CDR3 length: 16 amino acids. The CDR3: CTSRTNMGTSSYEQYF. The CDR3 DNA reads as TGTACCAGCAGAACAAACATGGGGACCTCTTCCTACGAGCAGTACTTC.

The CDR3 DNA follows: TGCAGCGTCACCGGGACAGTAAGCTATGGCTACACCTTC. Protein sequence: CSVTGTVSYGYTF. This sequence joins TRBV29-1 and TRBJ1-2; 7 bases line up with TRBD1. CDR3 length equals 13 residues. The trim removed 6 bases at V and 4 bases at J, leaving 8 bases unmatched. Germline V CDR1 and CDR2: SQVTM, ANQGSEA.

This clonotype showed up just a few times. V and J are TRBV20-1 and TRBJ2-7; 12 nucleotides agree with TRBD2. The J segment lost 6 bases and the V segment lost 5 bases, leaving 8 bases of the junction unmatched. The V gene's germline CDR1 is DFQATT and CDR2 SNEGSKA (reference sequence). This CDR3 has 14 amino acids. CDR3 in DNA: TGCAGTGCTTTCTCGACTAGCGGGAGCTTCGAGCAGTACTTC. Amino acids: CSAFSTSGSFEQYF.

V usage is TRBV6-2 or TRBV6-3 and J usage is TRBJ2-3, with D possibly being TRBD2 (5 bases). This CDR3 has 13 residues. Germline values: CDR1 MNHEY, CDR2 SVGEGT. V lost 7 bases to trimming and J lost 2 bases, with 10 bases between them. CDR3 sequence: CASNQRTTDTQYF. The CDR3 nucleotides read TGTGCCAGCAACCAGCGGACCACAGATACGCAGTATTTT.

The rearrangement joins TRBV6-6 to TRBJ1-5; the D gene is possibly TRBD1 (5 bases). Germline CDR1 is MNHNY and CDR2 is SVGAGI (reference sequence). Between the trimmed V and J ends, which lost 2 bases and 1 base, there was a span of 9 bases. The CDR3 is 15 residues long. Written as DNA, the CDR3 is TGTGCCAGCAGTTACGGCAGGGCGAGCAATCAGCCCCAGCATTTT. The encoded protein is CASSYGRASNQPQHF.

This chain uses TRBV12-3 or TRBV12-4 with TRBJ2-3; maybe TRBD2 (7 bases). Trimming took off 1 base at V and 1 base at J, with 12 bases between the two ends. The CDR3 consists of 16 residues. This CDR3 reads CASSLGRGPGTDTQYF. In DNA form, the CDR3 reads TGTGCCAGCAGTTTAGGGCGGGGGCCAGGCACAGATACGCAGTATTTT.

The gene calls are TRBV3-1 and TRBJ2-5, with 11 bases that match TRBD2. The CDR3 has 18 residues. The V and J ends lost 0 bases and 2 bases, in that order; junction bases with no gene match: 8. Germline V gene lookup returns CDR1 LGHDT and CDR2 YNNKEL (reference sequence). The CDR3 loop reads CASSQDAGLADIQETQYF. Here the CDR3 DNA reads TGTGCCAGCAGCCAAGATGCGGGACTAGCGGACATACAAGAGACCCAGTACTTC.